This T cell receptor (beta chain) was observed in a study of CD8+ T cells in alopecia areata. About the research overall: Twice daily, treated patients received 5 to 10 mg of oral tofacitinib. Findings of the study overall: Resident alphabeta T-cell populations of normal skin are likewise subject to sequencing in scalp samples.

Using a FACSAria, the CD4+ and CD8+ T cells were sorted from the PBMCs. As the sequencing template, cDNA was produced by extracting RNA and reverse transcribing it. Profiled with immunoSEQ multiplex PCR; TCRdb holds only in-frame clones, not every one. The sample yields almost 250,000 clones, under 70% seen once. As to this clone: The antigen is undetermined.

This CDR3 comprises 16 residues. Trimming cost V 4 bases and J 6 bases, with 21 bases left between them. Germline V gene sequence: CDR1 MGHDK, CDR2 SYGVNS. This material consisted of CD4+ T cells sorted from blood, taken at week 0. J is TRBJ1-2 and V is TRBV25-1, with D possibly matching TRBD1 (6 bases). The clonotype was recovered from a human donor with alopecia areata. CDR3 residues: CASSGAGGQKADGYTF. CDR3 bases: TGTGCCAGCAGTGGGGCGGGGGGACAAAAGGCAGATGGCTACACCTTC.